The 14 T cell receptor beta chains reported below all come from one sample, sequenced in a study of T cell responses to AZD1222 COVID-19 vaccine. Sequenced by immunoSEQ multiplex PCR; TCRdb stores in-frame clones only, minus some. This table holds roughly 120,000 clones, about nine tenths found once. The source was peripheral blood, collected on day 0 of AZD1222 vaccination. These receptors were taken from an adult in good health.

V and J are TRBV2 and TRBJ2-2; 10 bases match TRBD1. Germline loops: CDR1 SNHLY, CDR2 FYNNEI. The CDR3 totals 18 residues. Trimming took 2 bases from V and 1 from J; bases not matched to a gene: 7. In DNA, the CDR3 is TGTGCCAGCAGTGAATGGGGGGGACAGGGGCGGAACACCGGGGAGCTGTTTTTT. This sequence encodes CASSEWGGQGRNTGELFF.

CDR3 sequence reads: CATSKTGKVTF. The CDR3, as DNA: TGTGCCACCAGTAAGACAGGGAAGGTCACCTTC. The chain is built from TRBV15 and TRBJ1-2, with TRBD1 matching 7 bases. Germline V lookup: CDR1 LNHNV, CDR2 YYDKDF (reference sequence). CDR3 size: 11 residues. Trimming took 6 bases from V and 13 from J; bases not matched to a gene: 8. Full variable domain (missing parts from reference TRBV15 and TRBJ1-2): DAMVIQNPRYQVTQFGKPVTLSCSQTLNHNVMYWYQQKSSQAPKLLFHYYDKDFNNEADTPDNFQSRRPNTSFCFLDIRSPGLGDTAMYLCATSKTGKVTFGSGTRLTVV.

The V call is TRBV6-8, the J call TRBJ1-5; tentatively, D is TRBD1 (5 bases). Germline loops: CDR1 MNHGY, CDR2 SAAAGT. The CDR3 runs 16 residues. The germline V and J ends were trimmed by 7 bases and 6 bases, with 22 bases remaining between them. CDR3 nucleotides: TGTGCCAGCAACCGGGGACGCCCAGAGGGTGTTCAGCCCCAGCATTTT. Translation gives CASNRGRPEGVQPQHF.

The V gene is TRBV6-5, the J gene TRBJ1-2, with unresolved D. The CDR3 contains 13 residues. CDR1 MNHEY and CDR2 SVGAGI come from the germline V gene. V lost 8 bases to trimming and J lost 3 bases, with 13 bases between them. This CDR3 is CASHTSRDYGYTF. The DNA of the CDR3 is TGTGCCAGCCACACGAGTAGGGACTATGGCTACACCTTC.

The J gene is TRBJ2-7, the V gene TRBV19, with D perhaps being TRBD1 or TRBD2 (5 bases each). The germline gives CDR1 LNHDA, CDR2 SQIVND (reference sequence). CDR3 size: 13 residues. V was cut by 10 bases and J by 2 bases, with 15 bases left in between. CDR3 amino acids: CATSPGTAYEQYF. DNA of the CDR3: TGTGCCACCTCTCCCGGGACGGCCTACGAGCAGTACTTC.

This rearrangement joins TRBV5-6 to TRBJ1-2; no reliable D call. The V and J ends lost 4 bases and 10 bases respectively, with 11 bases between them. From germline, CDR1 is SGHDT and CDR2 YYEEEE. CDR3 length: 11 amino acids. The CDR3 DNA sequence: TGTGCCAGCAGCAGTGGGAGCTCCTACACCTTC. Translated, it gives CASSSGSSYTF.

This chain connects TRBV7-9 to TRBJ1-3; D is unclear. Germline lookup yields CDR1 SEHNR and CDR2 FQNEAQ (reference sequence). The CDR3 has 14 amino acids. The V end lost 5 bases, the J end lost 4 bases, and 12 bases lay between the germline ends. The CDR3 region is CASSQTPEGNTIYF. For the CDR3, the DNA is TGTGCCAGCAGCCAAACCCCCGAGGGAAACACCATATATTTT.

DNA for the CDR3: TGTGCCAGCAGCCCGGGACAGGGGATTCAGCCCCAGCATTTT. It codes for CASSPGQGIQPQHF. J is TRBJ1-5 and V is TRBV6-1; 10 nucleotides agree with TRBD1. The V gene's germline CDR1 is MNHNS and CDR2 SASEGT. The CDR3 runs to 14 residues. V was pared by 6 bases and J by 6 bases, with 5 bases of the junction left unmatched.

The genes are TRBV18 and TRBJ2-2; D might be TRBD1 or TRBD2, each matching 5 bases. This CDR3 spans 15 amino acids. CDR1 is KGHSH, CDR2 LQKENI, per germline. V lost 1 base, J lost 5 bases, and 11 bases lay in between. CDR3 DNA sequence: TGTGCCAGCTCACCACAACGGGGCGCGACCGGGGAGCTGTTTTTT. As protein: CASSPQRGATGELFF.

Regarding this clone: Other DNA sequences in the sample encode the same CDR3. This sequence joins TRBV5-1 and TRBJ2-7; D is unresolved. Trimming took 2 bases from V and 1 from J, leaving 7 bases between them. The germline V gene has CDR1 SGHRS and CDR2 YFSETQ. The CDR3 has 13 amino acids. The DNA for the CDR3 is TGCGCCAGCAGCTTAGCCTCTTCCTACGAGCAGTACTTC. Protein: CASSLASSYEQYF.

This chain connects TRBV15 to TRBJ2-7; 8 bases map to TRBD2. The CDR3 covers 14 residues. The germline V gene has CDR1 LNHNV and CDR2 YYDKDF (reference sequence). J gave up 7 bases and V 5 bases, and 10 bases lay outside the gene matches. CDR3 in amino acids: CATSFLAGMGEQYF. The DNA of the CDR3 is TGTGCCACCAGCTTCCTAGCGGGCATGGGAGAGCAGTACTTC.

The chain has TRBV4-3 and TRBJ1-5; D is perhaps TRBD1 (5 bases). V lost 0 bases, J lost 5 bases, and 11 bases lay in between. This CDR3 has 15 amino acids. Looked up from germline, CDR1 is LGHNA and CDR2 is YSLEER. CDR3 sequence reads: CASSQDTGRDQPQHF. The DNA for the CDR3 is TGCGCCAGCAGCCAAGATACGGGCAGGGATCAGCCCCAGCATTTT.

This rearrangement joins TRBV3-1 (or the pseudogene TRBV3-2) to TRBJ1-6; D gene ambiguous. The CDR3 consists of 16 residues. Per the germline V gene, CDR1 is LGHDT and CDR2 is YNNKEL (reference sequence). Trimming removed 1 base from V and 7 bases from J, with 14 bases in between. The CDR3, as DNA: TGTGCCAGCAGCCAAGGTTCTTGGCAGGCAAATTCACCCCTCCACTTT. It encodes CASSQGSWQANSPLHF.

In this sample, this clone turned up once. The genes are TRBV7-2 and TRBJ1-2; 10 bases are shared with TRBD1. V gave up 5 bases and J gave up 1 base; unmatched junction bases: 4. This CDR3 spans 15 amino acids. Germline V gene sequence: CDR1 SGHTA, CDR2 FQGNSA. The CDR3 region is CASSPDRGLNYGYTF. CDR3 sequence (DNA): TGTGCCAGCAGCCCAGACAGGGGGCTTAACTATGGCTACACCTTC.